These 28 T cell receptor beta chains were all obtained from the same sample, sequenced in a study of technical replicates of blood from a few donors. Generated by immunoSEQ multiplex PCR, the TCRdb table keeps only in-frame clones and is missing some. The table lists 60,000 to 90,000 clones, 85% to 95% of them singletons. The specimen sequenced was T cells isolated from PBMCs. These receptors all come from a human donor in good health.

The chain has TRBV5-1 and TRBJ1-4, with D unresolved. Germline V gene lookup returns CDR1 SGHRS and CDR2 YFSETQ. CDR3 length: 14 amino acids. The V end was cut by 0 bases, the J end by 8 bases, with 11 bases between. The CDR3 protein is CASSLADTDEKLFF. For the CDR3, the DNA is TGCGCCAGCAGCTTGGCCGACACAGACGAAAAACTGTTTTTT.

V gene TRBV6-6 combines with J gene TRBJ1-1; 10 bases match TRBD1. This CDR3 spans 16 amino acids. The J segment lost 1 base and the V segment lost 0 bases, leaving 2 bases of the junction unmatched. Per germline, CDR1 MNHNY and CDR2 SVGAGI (reference sequence). The CDR3 spells CASSYSTGGQNTEAFF. As DNA, the CDR3 is TGTGCCAGCAGTTACTCGACAGGGGGCCAGAACACTGAAGCTTTCTTT.

The chain employs TRBV4-1 and TRBJ1-5, with unresolved D. The V gene's germline CDR1 is MGHRA and CDR2 YSYEKL. CDR3 length: 13 amino acids. The V and J ends lost 1 base and 4 bases respectively, with 5 bases between them. The CDR3 DNA reads as TGCGCCAGCAGCCAAGGTCGGAATCAGCCCCAGCATTTT. The encoded protein is CASSQGRNQPQHF.

This clone came up a few times. One end of the junction is discordant with germline, which a read error may explain. This sequence joins TRBV2 and TRBJ1-5; maybe TRBD1 (6 bases). The CDR3 contains 14 residues. CDR1 and CDR2 from the germline V gene are SNHLY and FYNNEI. The CDR3 here is CASREAGVIQPQHF. The CDR3 region has the DNA TGTGCCAGCAGGGAAGCAGGGGTAATTCAGCCCCAGCATTTT.

This clone was detected only a few times. J is TRBJ2-5 and V is TRBV6-5; D may be TRBD2 (7 bases). Between the trimmed V and J ends, which lost 10 bases and 5 bases, there was a span of 14 bases. The CDR3 runs 12 residues. Germline CDR1 is MNHEY and CDR2 is SVGAGI. DNA of the CDR3: TGTGCCACCTGGGAGGGGGGGGAGACCCAGTACTTC. Its translation is CATWEGGETQYF.

V is TRBV6-6 and J is TRBJ2-1; TRBD1 might be the D (6 bases). Germline V lookup: CDR1 MNHNY, CDR2 SVGAGI (reference sequence). V was shortened by 3 bases and J by 1 base, with 13 bases between the two germline ends. The CDR3 is 16 amino acids. The DNA for the CDR3 is TGTGCCAGCAGTTATAGGGACACCGGATCCTACAATGAGCAGTTCTTC. This translates into CASSYRDTGSYNEQFF.

The V and J genes are TRBV9 and TRBJ2-1; 7 bases are shared with TRBD2. V dropped 0 bases and J dropped 2; count of bases not matched to a gene: 5. The V gene's germline CDR1 is SGDLS and CDR2 YYNGEE. This CDR3 comprises 16 residues. Here the CDR3 reads CASSVVISGTYNEQFF. In nucleotides, the CDR3 is TGTGCCAGCAGCGTAGTTATCAGCGGGACCTACAATGAGCAGTTCTTC. Filled out from reference TRBV9 and TRBJ2-1, the complete variable domain reads DSGVTQTPKHLITATGQRVTLRCSPRSGDLSVYWYQQSLDQGLQFLIQYYNGEERAKGNILERFSAQQFPDLHSELNLSSLELGDSALYFCASSVVISGTYNEQFFGPGTRLTVL.

The chain joins TRBV18 to TRBJ2-7; TRBD1 aligns across 11 bases. Trimming took 3 bases from V and 2 from J; bases not matched to a gene: 3. From germline, CDR1 is KGHSH and CDR2 LQKENI. The CDR3 totals 15 residues. CDR3 loop: CASSPRTGGPYEQYF. The DNA of the CDR3 is TGTGCCAGCTCACCCAGGACAGGGGGCCCCTACGAGCAGTACTTC.

This chain links TRBV6-5 with TRBJ2-5; a weak D match, TRBD2 (5 bases). The CDR3 is 13 amino acids. Trimming pared 5 bases from V and 3 bases from J, leaving 10 bases between. Looked up from germline, CDR1 is MNHEY and CDR2 is SVGAGI. The CDR3 protein is CASSRTREETQYF. The CDR3 DNA sequence: TGTGCCAGCAGTAGAACTAGAGAAGAGACCCAGTACTTC.

V gene TRBV30 combines with J gene TRBJ2-2, with 8 bases lining up with TRBD1. Germline V gene sequence: CDR1 GTSNPN, CDR2 SVGIG (reference sequence). Trimming cost V 3 bases and J 0 bases; bases outside gene matches: 6. This CDR3 spans 16 amino acids. The CDR3 DNA reads TGTGCCTGGAGGGACCAGGGGGCCGCGAACACCGGGGAGCTGTTTTTT. Protein: CAWRDQGAANTGELFF.

The J gene is TRBJ2-5, the V gene TRBV28; 10 bases line up with TRBD2. The germline V gene encodes CDR1 MDHEN and CDR2 SYDVKM. The CDR3 spans 17 residues. The J segment lost 5 bases and the V segment lost 6 bases, leaving 15 bases of the junction unmatched. CDR3 region: CASSRLWGLAQGETQYF. CDR3 nucleotide sequence: TGTGCCAGCAGCCGCTTATGGGGACTAGCGCAAGGGGAGACCCAGTACTTC.

The rearrangement uses TRBV27 and TRBJ2-7; D is perhaps TRBD2 (7 bases). The CDR3 has 14 residues. CDR1 MNHEY and CDR2 SMNVEV come from the germline V gene (reference sequence). The germline V and J ends were trimmed by 3 bases and 5 bases, with 14 bases remaining between them. The DNA for the CDR3 is TGTGCCAGCAGTTTTATAGGGGGGGTAAACGAGCAGTACTTC. This gives the protein CASSFIGGVNEQYF.

This chain connects TRBV19 to TRBJ2-7, with D hard to call. V lost 4 bases and J lost 3, with 10 bases in between. The CDR3 consists of 13 residues. Germline CDR1 reads LNHDA; CDR2 reads SQIVND (reference sequence). In DNA form, the CDR3 reads TGTGCCAGTAGTACCACAGAGAACTACGAGCAGTACTTC. This encodes CASSTTENYEQYF.

V gene TRBV7-2 combines with J gene TRBJ2-5; TRBD2 agrees at 7 bases. The trim removed 1 base at V and 5 bases at J, leaving 13 bases unmatched. CDR3 length: 17 residues. Germline CDR1 SGHTA, CDR2 FQGNSA. The CDR3 region is CASSLGGKWDYLETQYF. CDR3 sequence (DNA): TGTGCCAGCAGCTTAGGTGGGAAGTGGGACTATCTCGAGACCCAGTACTTC.

The count of this clone is one. The J gene is TRBJ1-1, the V gene TRBV7-9; D not certain. The CDR3 has 14 amino acids. Trimming pared 4 bases from V and 0 bases from J, leaving 9 bases between. Germline V gives CDR1 SEHNR, CDR2 FQNEAQ (reference sequence). CDR3 sequence: CASSYDTLNTEAFF. The CDR3 DNA reads TGTGCCAGCAGCTACGACACATTGAACACTGAAGCTTTCTTT.

J is TRBJ1-1 and V is TRBV9; D is unclear. Germline assignment: CDR1 SGDLS and CDR2 YYNGEE. The CDR3 has 16 residues. The ends were cut back, 0 bases at V and 1 base at J, with 13 bases in the middle. DNA of the CDR3: TGTGCCAGCAGCGTAGGTAGGATGGAGAGGAACACTGAAGCTTTCTTT. Protein sequence: CASSVGRMERNTEAFF.

This clone was observed once. The chain joins TRBV29-1 to TRBJ1-1; D is possibly TRBD1 (6 bases). CDR3 length equals 12 residues. Per germline, CDR1 SQVTM and CDR2 ANQGSEA. V lost 7 bases, J lost 1 base, and 10 bases lay in between. The CDR3 DNA sequence: TGCAGCGGTAAGACAGGGAACACTGAAGCTTTCTTT. Its protein is CSGKTGNTEAFF. The full variable domain, rest sourced from reference TRBV29-1 and TRBJ1-1, is SAVISQKPSRDICQRGTSLTIQCQVDSQVTMMFWYRQQPGQSLTLIATANQGSEATYESGFVIDKFPISRPNLTFSTLTVSNMSPEDSSIYLCSGKTGNTEAFFGQGTRLTVV.

The V gene is TRBV7-9, the J gene TRBJ1-2; possible D gene TRBD1, 5 bases. Trimming left V 2 bases short and J 3 bases short, with 10 bases between. Germline values: CDR1 SEHNR, CDR2 FQNEAQ (reference sequence). This CDR3 is built from 14 residues. CDR3: CASSLIWGDYGYTF. CDR3 nucleotide sequence: TGTGCCAGCAGCTTAATTTGGGGGGACTATGGCTACACCTTC.

The chain carries TRBV19 and TRBJ2-2; TRBD2 matches at 7 bases. The CDR3 consists of 13 residues. The germline V gene encodes CDR1 LNHDA and CDR2 SQIVND (reference sequence). Trimming removed 5 bases from V and 6 bases from J; junction bases left unmatched: 3. CDR3 coding DNA: TGTGCCAGTAGTCACGGACTAGCCGGGGAGCTGTTTTTT. It encodes CASSHGLAGELFF.

This clone was seen a handful of times. The chain is built from TRBV6-5 and TRBJ1-3; D gene ambiguous. The V gene's germline CDR1 is MNHEY and CDR2 SVGAGI. V was trimmed by 6 bases and J by 0 bases, leaving 9 bases between them. CDR3 size: 14 residues. Here the CDR3 reads CASRPRYSGNTIYF. Written as DNA, the CDR3 is TGTGCCAGCAGGCCCCGGTACTCTGGAAACACCATATATTTT.

The chain is built from TRBV10-1 and TRBJ1-1, with no clear D. The CDR3 totals 13 residues. Trimming stripped 3 bases from V and 4 bases from J, with 9 bases between. The germline CDR1 and CDR2 sequences are WNHNN and SYGVQD (reference sequence). This CDR3 reads CASSDGLGTEAFF. The CDR3 DNA is TGCGCCAGCAGTGATGGACTGGGCACTGAAGCTTTCTTT.

The gene calls are TRBV19 and TRBJ2-1; possible D gene TRBD1, 6 bases. V lost 0 bases and J lost 6, with 15 bases in between. CDR1 is LNHDA and CDR2 is SQIVND in the germline V gene (reference sequence). The CDR3 totals 16 residues. This chain's CDR3 is CASSIERSGASNEQFF. The CDR3, as DNA: TGTGCCAGTAGTATAGAGAGATCAGGGGCATCCAATGAGCAGTTCTTC.

V gene TRBV21-1 combines with J gene TRBJ2-2; the D call in the table, TRBD1, was not verified against the DNA. TRBV21-1 is noted as a pseudogene. The CDR3 has 17 residues. The CDR3 DNA follows: TGTGCCAGCAGCCGGTACGTAGCTACAGGCTTGACCGGGGAGCTGTTTTTT. Its translation is CASSRYVATGLTGELFF.

The genes are TRBV6-1 and TRBJ2-1; 8 bases match TRBD2. This CDR3 is built from 16 residues. The germline V gene encodes CDR1 MNHNS and CDR2 SASEGT. The J segment lost 0 bases and the V segment lost 2 bases, leaving 3 bases of the junction unmatched. CDR3 region: CASSERLAISYNEQFF. In DNA, the CDR3 is TGTGCCAGCAGTGAAAGACTAGCGATCTCCTACAATGAGCAGTTCTTC.

This chain uses TRBV19 with TRBJ2-7; 7 nucleotides match TRBD1. Trimming removed 5 bases from V and 1 base from J; junction bases left unmatched: 8. The germline CDR1 and CDR2 sequences are LNHDA and SQIVND (reference sequence). The CDR3 has 15 amino acids. CDR3 nucleotide sequence: TGTGCCAGTAGTCCCGGGACAGCTTTTTCCTACGAGCAGTACTTC. Residues: CASSPGTAFSYEQYF.

CDR3 amino acids: CASSEYWRSSGRPDTQYF. The CDR3 DNA follows: TGCGCCAGCAGTGAGTATTGGAGGAGTAGCGGGAGACCAGATACGCAGTATTTT. The V call is TRBV10-1, the J call TRBJ2-3, with 9 bases matching TRBD2. CDR1 and CDR2 (germline): WNHNN, SYGVQD (reference sequence). The CDR3 is made up of 18 amino acids. Germline trimming cut 1 base from V and 4 bases from J; bases unmatched to any gene: 12.

The rearrangement links TRBV5-4 to TRBJ1-1; possible D gene TRBD1, 6 bases. This CDR3 comprises 15 residues. Germline lookup yields CDR1 SGHNT and CDR2 YYREEE (reference sequence). V was pared by 4 bases and J by 3 bases, with 16 bases between. DNA for the CDR3: TGTGCCAGCAGCCTAGGGACACCTTGGGACACTGAAGCTTTCTTT. The encoded protein is CASSLGTPWDTEAFF.

V usage is TRBV18 and J usage is TRBJ1-4; TRBD1 is a possible D gene (6 bases). Looked up from germline, CDR1 is KGHSH and CDR2 is LQKENI. Deletions cut 6 bases from V and 4 bases from J, with 12 bases between. The CDR3 loop spans 14 amino acids. CDR3 sequence reads: CASSQRQDNEKLFF. CDR3 sequence (DNA): TGTGCCAGCTCCCAAAGACAGGATAATGAAAAACTGTTTTTT.